This T cell receptor beta chain comes out of a study of CXCR3-negative and CXCR3-positive naive CD8 T cells. Broader study findings: CXCR3-positive naive cells carried more hydrophobic TRB CDR3s than CXCR3-negative naive cells did.

Germline assignment: CDR1 MGHRA and CDR2 YSYEKL. This CDR3 has 13 residues. Triplicates of about 280,000 cells were sorted from each CD8+ T cell subset. In preparing the TRB cDNA libraries, 5' RACE with UMI labels was used. TCRdb reworked the 5' RACE reads into one entry per CDR3 protein, no DNA. The sample holds approximately 100,000 distinct CDR3 sequences. On this clonotype: The antigen remains undetermined.

This sequence joins TRBV4-1 and TRBJ2-1; TCRdb gives TRBD1 as the D gene, but with no DNA this cannot be confirmed. This clonotype was sampled from a human donor in good health. Some clones in this sample may be carry-over from other donors' samples. The sequencing input was naive CXCR3- CD8+ T cells from blood. Described subset: CD45RO-CCR7+CD27+CD95- naive CD8+ T cells lacking CXCR3 (TNR3-). The CDR3 region is CASSQLGTDEQFF.